This T cell receptor beta chain was identified in a study of blood T cell repertoires in COVID-19. Study at large: Material from acute and convalescent COVID-19 was sourced from the United States, Italy and Spain. The analysed material was cDNA or gDNA that came from T cells, B-cell-depleted T cells, or PBMCs.

CDR3 length: 14 amino acids. Germline values: CDR1 LNHDA, CDR2 SQIVND (reference sequence). V was pared by 4 bases and J by 6 bases, with 12 bases between. How the authors handled the data: Amplification of reference gene primers provided the estimated nucleated cell counts. TCRdb's copy holds only in-frame clones and misses some; the assay was immunoSEQ multiplex PCR. Clone size and V and J calls were adopted from that table, with D and trimming inferred from the DNA. The sample lists about 310,000 clones, roughly nine tenths occurring once. This receptor was taken from a man aged 18 to 30 with active or convalescent COVID-19. The sequencing input was peripheral blood. The V gene is TRBV19, the J gene TRBJ2-2; TRBD2 might be the D (6 bases). CDR3 loop: CASSTGLFPGELFF. In DNA, the CDR3 is TGTGCCAGTAGTACGGGACTTTTTCCCGGGGAGCTGTTTTTT. Using reference TRBV19 and TRBJ2-2 for the parts outside the CDR3, the full variable domain is DGGITQSPKYLFRKEGQNVTLSCEQNLNHDAMYWYRQDPGQGLRLIYYSQIVNDFQKGDIAEGYSVSREKKESFPLTVTSAQKNPTAFYLCASSTGLFPGELFFGEGSRLTVL.